A selection of T cell receptor beta chains follows, all from one sample in a study of OX40 agonist ivuxolimab in advanced cancers. Some clones are missing from TCRdb's copy, which holds only in-frame ones; the method was immunoSEQ multiplex PCR. The sample includes 15,000 to 25,000 clones, around 68% of them seen just once. The source material was CD4+ or CD8+ T cells sorted from blood, sampled in a trial of the OX40 agonist ivuxolimab. The origin of the receptors is an adult with an advanced solid tumor such as melanoma, head and neck, liver or kidney cancer. CDR3s include the opening cysteine and the closing phenylalanine or tryptophan. The D gene is left open where the match is weak. Not all rows give a size; the values are once, few, many and, for expanded clones, a class.

D	V	J	size	DNA	CDR3
.	TRBV7-9	TRBJ2-1	.	TGTGCCAGCAGCTTCAGAGCGGGTACCTACAATGAGCAGTTCTTC	CASSFRAGTYNEQFF
.	TRBV27	TRBJ1-1	few	TGTGCCAGCAGTCCGCAAGTGGAGACTGAAGCTTTCTTT	CASSPQVETEAFF
TRBD1	TRBV10-3	TRBJ2-7	.	TGTGCCATCAGTGCGACAGGGGAAGGGACCTACGAGCAGTACTTC	CAISATGEGTYEQYF
.	TRBV7-9	TRBJ1-2	.	TGTGCCAGCAGCTTAGTGGAGCAAGTATATGGCTACACCTTC	CASSLVEQVYGYTF
.	TRBV5-8	TRBJ2-7	.	TGTGCCAGCAGCTTTCAGGGGAACTACGAGCAGTACTTC	CASSFQGNYEQYF
.	TRBV7-6	TRBJ1-4	once	TGTGCCAGCAGCTTGACCGGGACTCCCCTGGGGGGTGAAAAACTGTTTTTT	CASSLTGTPLGGEKLFF
.	TRBV6-6	TRBJ1-2	.	TGTGCCAGCAGTTACAGGGGGTTGGGTGCTGGCTACACCTTC	CASSYRGLGAGYTF
TRBD1	TRBV4-1	TRBJ2-2	.	TGCGCCAGCAGCCAGACCTCCGGGACAGGGGTAAACACCGGGGAGCTGTTTTTT	CASSQTSGTGVNTGELFF
TRBD1	TRBV7-9	TRBJ1-1	.	TGTGCCAGCAGCTCCTATAGCGACAGGGGACCTGAAGCTTTCTTT	CASSSYSDRGPEAFF
TRBD1	TRBV6-6	TRBJ2-7	.	TGTGCCAGCAGCCTCGACAGGGTGGGCTACGAGCAGTACTTC	CASSLDRVGYEQYF
.	TRBV7-2	TRBJ1-1	once	TGTGCCAGCAGCTTAGGGTTCGGGGGTGTAGCGAACACTGAAGCTTTCTTT	CASSLGFGGVANTEAFF
.	TRBV7-2	TRBJ1-2	.	TGTGCCAGCAGCTTAGATGAGGGCCCGTGGGGCTACACCTTC	CASSLDEGPWGYTF
.	TRBV5-1	TRBJ1-4	.	TGCGCCAGCAGCTTGGAAGGATGGACTAATGAAAAACTGTTTTTT	CASSLEGWTNEKLFF
TRBD1	TRBV19	TRBJ1-5	.	TGTGCCAGTGGGACAGGGGATCAGCCCCAGCATTTT	CASGTGDQPQHF
.	TRBV11-2	TRBJ2-7	.	TGTGCCAGCAGTTCCCCCGATCCCTACGAGCAGTACTTC	CASSSPDPYEQYF
TRBD2	TRBV27	TRBJ2-1	.	TGTGCCAGCAGTTTAGCGGGAGGCTACAATGAGCAGTTCTTC	CASSLAGGYNEQFF
.	TRBV7-9	TRBJ2-2	medium-sized	TGTGCCAGCAGCTGGGGAAGGGCCGGGGAGCTGTTTTTT	CASSWGRAGELFF
.	TRBV9	TRBJ2-1	.	TGTGCCAGCAGCGCCGAGGTGGGGTATAATGAGCAGTTCTTC	CASSAEVGYNEQFF
.	TRBV19	TRBJ1-1	.	TGTGCCAGTAGTATAGGAGGCGGGAACACTGAAGCTTTCTTT	CASSIGGGNTEAFF
.	TRBV14	TRBJ2-2	.	TGTGCCAGCAGCCAATCTAAGGGAGTCGGGACCGGGGAGCTGTTTTTT	CASSQSKGVGTGELFF
TRBD2	TRBV6-4	TRBJ2-1	.	TGTGCCAGCAGCCGGGGGGAGGCGTCCTACAATGAGCAGTTCTTC	CASSRGEASYNEQFF
.	TRBV15	TRBJ2-7	.	TGTGCCACCAGCAGAGATAGCCTAACCTACGAGCAGTACTTC	CATSRDSLTYEQYF
.	TRBV5-1	TRBJ2-3	once	TGCGCCAGCAGCAATTTCAGCGGGCTCCCTAGCACAGATACGCAGTATTTT	CASSNFSGLPSTDTQYF
TRBD2	TRBV10-3	TRBJ2-5	.	TGTGCCATCAGTGACGGGGAGGGAGGAAAAGAGACCCAGTACTTC	CAISDGEGGKETQYF
.	TRBV19	TRBJ2-1	.	TGTGCCAGTAGTATTTCCGCCACTAGTTTCAATGAGCAGTTCTTC	CASSISATSFNEQFF
TRBD2	TRBV15	TRBJ2-5	.	TGTGCCACCAGCAGAGATACTAGCGGGAAAGAGACCCAGTACTTC	CATSRDTSGKETQYF
.	TRBV13	TRBJ2-5	.	TGTGCCAGCAGCATCAGAACGGGGGCCCGTGTGCAAGAGACCCAGTACTTC	CASSIRTGARVQETQYF
.	TRBV15	TRBJ1-4	.	TGTGCCACCAGCAGAGGTTGGCAGGTAGACGAAAAACTGTTTTTT	CATSRGWQVDEKLFF
TRBD1	TRBV7-8	TRBJ2-2	.	TGTGCCAGCAGCCAAGGGGACAGGGTGGTGTTGGAAACCGGGGAGCTGTTTTTT	CASSQGDRVVLETGELFF
TRBD2	TRBV9	TRBJ2-1	.	TGTGCCAGCAGCGTAGCCCCTAGCGGGAGCGGCAATGAGCAGTTCTTC	CASSVAPSGSGNEQFF
.	TRBV6-5	TRBJ2-7	.	TGTGCCAGCAGAACCTATACGGGACATTACGAGCAGTACTTC	CASRTYTGHYEQYF
.	TRBV5-4	TRBJ1-2	.	TGTGCCAGCAGCTTGATATCCCAAATGGTGGGTGGCTACACCTTC	CASSLISQMVGGYTF
.	TRBV7-9	TRBJ2-7	.	TGTGCCAGCAGCTTAAAGCAATACGAGCAGTACTTC	CASSLKQYEQYF
TRBD2	TRBV9	TRBJ2-1	.	TGTGCCAGCAGCCCGACTAGCGGCTCCTACAATGAGCAGTTCTTC	CASSPTSGSYNEQFF
.	TRBV4-1	TRBJ1-2	.	TGCGCCAGCAGCCAAGTTGGAGCTCTCTATGGCTACACCTTC	CASSQVGALYGYTF
TRBD2	TRBV7-6	TRBJ2-3	.	TGTGCCAGCAGCCTAGCGGGGGTTCCAGATACGCAGTATTTT	CASSLAGVPDTQYF
TRBD1	TRBV29-1	TRBJ1-2	few	TGCAGCGCCCCGGGACAGGGGGGGGGCTACACCTTC	CSAPGQGGGYTF
.	TRBV5-1	TRBJ2-7	.	TGCGCCAGCAACTCGGCGGACTACGAGCAGTACTTC	CASNSADYEQYF
.	TRBV6-5	TRBJ2-1	.	TGTGCCAGCAGTTACTCGAGGGATCGTCAGTTCTTC	CASSYSRDRQFF
.	TRBV19	TRBJ1-1	.	TGTGCCAGTAGTATGAGGGGGGGATACACTGAAGCTTTCTTT	CASSMRGGYTEAFF
.	TRBV6-5	TRBJ2-1	few	TGTGCCAGCAGTAACAGGGACTCCTACAATGAGCAGTTCTTC	CASSNRDSYNEQFF
TRBD1	TRBV28	TRBJ2-7	once	TGTGCCAGCACTTTGACAGGGAGCTCCTACGAGCAGTACTTC	CASTLTGSSYEQYF
.	TRBV14	TRBJ2-1	.	TGTGCCAGCAGCCAAGAACAGATCGATGAGCAGTTCTTC	CASSQEQIDEQFF
.	TRBV5-6	TRBJ1-1	.	TGTGCCAGCAGCTTTGGTGGACATGCGAACACTGAAGCTTTCTTT	CASSFGGHANTEAFF
TRBD1	TRBV7-9	TRBJ2-3	.	TGTGCCAGCAGCCCCCGGACAGGGGAGGGAGAAGATACGCAGTATTTT	CASSPRTGEGEDTQYF